Sequencing of this TCR beta chain was carried out in a study of blood T cell repertoires in COVID-19. The wider study: The study drew acute and convalescent COVID-19 samples from the United States, Italy and Spain. PBMCs, B-cell-depleted T cells, or T cells were the source of the cDNA or gDNA that made up the material.

Original methodology: It was from reference gene primer amplification that nucleated cell counts were estimated. Data came from immunoSEQ multiplex PCR; TCRdb stores just in-frame clones and leaves some out. V and J calls and clone size are those listed in that table; D and trimming were worked out from the DNA. Altogether some 150,000 clones are present, 89% being singletons, with the ten largest covering approximately 3%. This clone occurred a few times. Germline CDR1 is LNHDA and CDR2 is SQIVND (reference sequence). This CDR3 region has 17 residues. Unmatched junction bases numbered 12, after V lost 5 bases and J lost 4 bases.

Sequencing input: peripheral blood. The chain employs TRBV19 and TRBJ2-3; the match to TRBD1 covers 10 bases. The receptor comes from a man in his 60s with acute or convalescent COVID-19. CDR3: CASSSRGTGVIPDTQYF. CDR3 coding DNA: TGTGCCAGTAGTTCTCGGGGGACAGGGGTTATCCCAGATACGCAGTATTTT.